This T cell receptor beta chain was identified during a study of cytomegalovirus exposure and HLA in healthy donors. Points from the study as a whole: Evidence from a later analysis indicated that most CMV-associated TCR beta chains looked HLA-restricted.

PCR involved 60 Vbeta and 13 Jbeta primers. Assay used: immunoSEQ multiplex PCR; TCRdb lists only in-frame clones, some missing. The table includes under 200,000 clones, around 85% detected once. The J segment lost 13 bases and the V segment lost 5 bases, leaving 14 bases of the junction unmatched. From germline, CDR1 is SGHTA and CDR2 FQGNSA. CDR3 size: 14 residues. In regard to this clone: The antigen is undetermined.

This TCR came from a man aged 35 to 55 in good health and CMV-seropositive. The sequenced sample was PBMCs. This chain uses TRBV7-2 with TRBJ2-1; TRBD2 matches at 7 bases. CDR3 protein: CASSPGGTGQVQFF. CDR3 nucleotide sequence: TGTGCCAGCAGCCCCGGGGGGACGGGTCAGGTACAGTTCTTC.